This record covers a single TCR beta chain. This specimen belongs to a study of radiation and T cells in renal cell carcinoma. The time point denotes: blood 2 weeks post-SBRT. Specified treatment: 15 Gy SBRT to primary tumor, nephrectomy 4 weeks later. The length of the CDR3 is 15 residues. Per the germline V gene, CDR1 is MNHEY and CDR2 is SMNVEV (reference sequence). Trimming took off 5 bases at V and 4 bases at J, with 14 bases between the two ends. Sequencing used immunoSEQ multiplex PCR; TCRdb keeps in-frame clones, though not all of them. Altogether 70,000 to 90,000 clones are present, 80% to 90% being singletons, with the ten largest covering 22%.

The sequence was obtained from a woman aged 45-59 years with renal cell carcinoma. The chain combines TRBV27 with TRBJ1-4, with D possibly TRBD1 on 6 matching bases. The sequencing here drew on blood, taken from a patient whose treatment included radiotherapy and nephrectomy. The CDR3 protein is CASSPAGAGNEKLFF. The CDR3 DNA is TGTGCCAGCAGTCCCGCGGGGGCGGGTAATGAAAAACTGTTTTTT.